This T cell receptor beta chain came from a study of T-cell memory formation after mild COVID-19. Study background: TCR clusters showed largely donor specificity.

TCRdb itself ran the 5' RACE reads through MiXCR, one entry per CDR3 protein. The table includes about 400,000 distinct CDR3 sequences, 13% to 15% detected once. V shed 4 bases, J shed 3 bases, and the junction held 10 bases outside the gene matches. Germline V gene lookup returns CDR1 SGHRS and CDR2 YFSETQ. The CDR3 runs 15 residues. The study's findings and limits: Nothing confirmed that second-wave clones peaking on day 37 were specific for SARS-CoV-2. Clones contracting over day 15 to 85 were CD4/CD8 balanced, with later expanders leaning CD4+.

This clonotype was counted at least ten times. As yet, its antigen is unknown. Specimen: PBMCs or a T cell subset sorted from them (not recorded which). This chain uses TRBV5-1 with TRBJ2-7, with 7 bases matching TRBD1. This receptor was identified in a man younger than 30 who had mild COVID-19 (a few samples of this study predate the infection). Cell type and time point are not known. The CDR3 DNA sequence: TGCGCCAGCAGCCGAAGGGGACAGCCGAACTACGAGCAGTACTTC. As protein: CASSRRGQPNYEQYF.